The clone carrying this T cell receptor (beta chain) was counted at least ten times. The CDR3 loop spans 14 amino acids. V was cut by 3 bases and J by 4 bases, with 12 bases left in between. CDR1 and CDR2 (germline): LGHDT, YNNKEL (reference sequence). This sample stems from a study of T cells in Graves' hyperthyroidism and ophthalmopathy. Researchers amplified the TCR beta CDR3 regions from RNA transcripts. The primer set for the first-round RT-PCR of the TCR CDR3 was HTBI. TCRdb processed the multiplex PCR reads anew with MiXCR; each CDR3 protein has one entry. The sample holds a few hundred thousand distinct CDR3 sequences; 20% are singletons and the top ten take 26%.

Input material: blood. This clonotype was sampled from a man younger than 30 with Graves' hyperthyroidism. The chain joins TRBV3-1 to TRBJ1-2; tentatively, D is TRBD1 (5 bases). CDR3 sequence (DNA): TGTGCCAGCAGCCACCGCGGGACTCGCTATGGCTACACCTTC. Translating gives CASSHRGTRYGYTF.